The 19 T cell receptor beta chains given below trace back to one sample, sequenced in a study of cytomegalovirus exposure and HLA in healthy donors. Sequencing was performed with immunoSEQ multiplex PCR; in TCRdb, only in-frame clones are kept and a portion is missing. Of some 170,000 clones in the sample, around nine tenths were seen once. The sequenced sample consisted of PBMCs. The receptors derive from a man younger than 30 in good health and CMV-seropositive.

The V call is TRBV12-5, the J call TRBJ1-1; TRBD1 agrees at 7 bases. The germline V gene encodes CDR1 LGHNT and CDR2 FRNRAP. The CDR3 length is 13 residues. V was pared by 1 base and J by 5 bases, with 1 base of the junction left unmatched. The CDR3 reads CASGLETGTEAFF. CDR3 in DNA: TGTGCTAGTGGTTTGGAGACAGGGACTGAAGCTTTCTTT.

The chain employs TRBV25-1 and TRBJ2-3, with 9 nucleotides matching TRBD1. V dropped 0 bases and J dropped 2; count of bases not matched to a gene: 9. Looked up from germline, CDR1 is MGHDK and CDR2 is SYGVNS. The CDR3 sequence is 18 residues long. The CDR3 here is CASSEYGTGSTYTDTQYF. The CDR3 bases are TGTGCCAGCAGTGAATACGGGACAGGGTCCACATACACAGATACGCAGTATTTT.

The chain is built from TRBV28 and TRBJ1-5, with TRBD1 matching over 7 bases. The germline V gene has CDR1 MDHEN and CDR2 SYDVKM. The CDR3 covers 14 residues. Losses at the gene ends were 3 bases for V and 5 bases for J; bases not matched to a gene: 4. In DNA form, the CDR3 reads TGTGCCAGCAGTTTGAGGGGGCCCCATCAGCCCCAGCATTTT. Protein sequence: CASSLRGPHQPQHF.

J is TRBJ2-2 and V is TRBV9; maybe TRBD2 (5 bases). CDR1 SGDLS and CDR2 YYNGEE come from the germline V gene. With 2 bases removed from V and 3 bases from J, the gap between germline ends came to 11 bases. The CDR3 is 15 residues long. Here the CDR3 reads CASSVQGRDTGELFF. The CDR3 nucleotides are TGTGCCAGCAGCGTCCAAGGGCGGGACACCGGGGAGCTGTTTTTT.

This chain joins TRBV20-1 and TRBJ2-7; D is undetermined. CDR1 DFQATT and CDR2 SNEGSKA come from the germline V gene (reference sequence). The CDR3 has 11 amino acids. V lost 8 bases and J lost 6, with 14 bases in between. The DNA for the CDR3 is TGCAGTTCTCAAACTCTCGGCGAGCAGTACTTC. Translating gives CSSQTLGEQYF.

V is TRBV4-1 and J is TRBJ1-3; no firm D call. Trimming removed 5 bases from V and 3 bases from J, with 14 bases in between. This CDR3 spans 15 amino acids. Germline CDR1 and CDR2: MGHRA and YSYEKL. This chain's CDR3 is CASSNRGVGGNTIYF. CDR3 nucleotide sequence: TGCGCCAGCAGCAACCGCGGGGTTGGTGGAAACACCATATATTTT.

This chain connects TRBV15 to TRBJ2-3; D may be TRBD1 (5 bases). CDR1 and CDR2 from the germline V gene are LNHNV and YYDKDF (reference sequence). This CDR3 has 12 amino acids. Trimming took 0 bases from V and 8 from J, leaving 6 bases between them. The CDR3 sequence: CATSRDQGTQYF. The CDR3 DNA reads TGTGCCACCAGCAGAGATCAGGGTACGCAGTATTTT.

The gene calls are TRBV27 and TRBJ2-7; 9 nucleotides match TRBD1. The CDR3 is 15 amino acids. Per germline, CDR1 MNHEY and CDR2 SMNVEV (reference sequence). Trimming cost V 8 bases and J 0 bases; bases outside gene matches: 8. The CDR3 reads CASESRDRDSYEQYF. CDR3 nucleotide sequence: TGTGCCAGCGAATCCCGGGACAGGGACTCCTACGAGCAGTACTTC.

With respect to this clone: This sample includes further DNA sequences coding for the same CDR3. This chain uses TRBV2 with TRBJ2-3; 9 nucleotides agree with TRBD1. Germline V lookup: CDR1 SNHLY, CDR2 FYNNEI. V lost 4 bases to trimming and J lost 2 bases; unmatched junction nucleotides: 4. This CDR3 has 15 residues. Written as DNA, the CDR3 is TGTGCCAGCAGTGCCGGACAGGGGCACACAGATACGCAGTATTTT. Protein: CASSAGQGHTDTQYF.

This clone was seen just once. The chain couples TRBV27 to TRBJ2-4; TRBD2 aligns across 8 bases. Germline assignment: CDR1 MNHEY and CDR2 SMNVEV (reference sequence). Trimming at V came to 5 bases and at J to 0 bases, leaving 6 bases not matched to a gene. The CDR3 consists of 16 residues. The CDR3, as DNA: TGTGCCAGCAGTGCGACTAGCGCGGAAGCCAAAAACATTCAGTACTTC. Translating gives CASSATSAEAKNIQYF.

This sequence joins TRBV7-9 and TRBJ1-2, with D hard to call. Germline-derived CDR1 and CDR2 are SEHNR and FQNEAQ (reference sequence). The CDR3 covers 14 residues. Deletions cut 1 base from V and 8 bases from J, with 14 bases between. CDR3 sequence (DNA): TGTGCCAGCAGCTTAGGGGCAGGTGTATACGGCTACACCTTC. This sequence encodes CASSLGAGVYGYTF.

This chain joins TRBV19 and TRBJ1-2; 10 positions agree with TRBD1. The trim removed 5 bases at V and 4 bases at J, leaving 13 bases unmatched. Germline values: CDR1 LNHDA, CDR2 SQIVND (reference sequence). This CDR3 contains 17 residues. CDR3 nucleotide sequence: TGTGCCAGTAGTCCTTCCTGGGACAGGGGAAACCTCTATGGCTACACCTTC. Amino acid sequence: CASSPSWDRGNLYGYTF.

This chain joins TRBV5-1 and TRBJ1-2; maybe TRBD1 (6 bases). The CDR3 has 15 amino acids. Germline loops: CDR1 SGHRS, CDR2 YFSETQ. V lost 4 bases to trimming and J lost 4 bases, with 17 bases between them. The CDR3 spells CASSLDGGGIYGYTF. CDR3 in DNA: TGCGCCAGCAGCCTGGACGGGGGGGGCATCTATGGCTACACCTTC. The full variable domain, with the rest looked up from reference TRBV5-1 and TRBJ1-2, is KAGVTQTPRYLIKTRGQQVTLSCSPISGHRSVSWYQQTPGQGLQFLFEYFSETQRNKGNFPGRFSGRQFSNSRSEMNVSTLELGDSALYLCASSLDGGGIYGYTFGSGTRLTVV.

This sequence joins TRBV7-2 and TRBJ1-2, with 7 bases lining up with TRBD1. The CDR3 is made up of 15 amino acids. Germline-derived CDR1 and CDR2 are SGHTA and FQGNSA. Losses at the gene ends were 1 base for V and 3 bases for J; bases not matched to a gene: 5. The DNA for the CDR3 is TGTGCCAGCAGCTTAGGAGGACAGGTCTACTATGGCTACACCTTC. As protein: CASSLGGQVYYGYTF.

In DNA form, the CDR3 reads TGTGCCAGCAGTGCGGAGGGCGAGCAGTACTTC. Protein sequence: CASSAEGEQYF. The genes are TRBV2 and TRBJ2-7; possibly TRBD2 for D (6 bases). CDR1 and CDR2 from the germline V gene are SNHLY and FYNNEI. This CDR3 spans 11 amino acids. With 4 bases removed from V and 6 bases from J, the gap between germline ends came to 7 bases.

V gene TRBV25-1 combines with J gene TRBJ2-1; 9 bases fit TRBD1. This CDR3 has 15 amino acids. Germline lookup yields CDR1 MGHDK and CDR2 SYGVNS. V dropped 8 bases and J dropped 4; count of bases not matched to a gene: 9. The CDR3 DNA follows: TGTGCCAGCGGTCGGGACAGGGTTTCTTACAATGAGCAGTTCTTC. It yields the protein CASGRDRVSYNEQFF.

The chain combines TRBV27 with TRBJ1-2; 7 bases fit TRBD1. V was clipped by 3 bases and J by 6 bases; unmatched bases: 7. Germline CDR1 is MNHEY and CDR2 is SMNVEV (reference sequence). CDR3 size: 14 residues. The CDR3 sequence is CASSFLGQVHGYTF. CDR3 bases: TGTGCCAGCAGTTTCCTCGGACAGGTTCATGGCTACACCTTC.

The gene calls are TRBV7-9 and TRBJ1-1, with a possible D match to TRBD1 (6 bases). Germline assignment: CDR1 SEHNR and CDR2 FQNEAQ (reference sequence). V lost 7 bases and J lost 0, with 18 bases in between. This CDR3 contains 16 residues. The CDR3 coding sequence is TGTGCCAGCACCATTCGAGGGGGGGCCATGAACACTGAAGCTTTCTTT. Its translation is CASTIRGGAMNTEAFF.

The J gene is TRBJ1-2, the V gene TRBV11-2, with TRBD1 identical over 9 bases. The germline CDR1 and CDR2 sequences are SGHAT and FQNNGV. CDR3 size: 14 residues. V was pared by 3 bases and J by 1 base, with 0 bases of the junction left unmatched. CDR3 DNA sequence: TGTGCCAGCAGCTTGGGACAGGGTAACTATGGCTACACCTTC. Its protein product is CASSLGQGNYGYTF.